The next 8 T cell receptor beta chains were all read from a single sample in a study of T cells in Graves' hyperthyroidism and ophthalmopathy. Amplified TCR beta CDR3 regions derived from RNA transcripts. The study used the HTBI primer set for a first-round RT-PCR of the TCR CDR3. TCRdb redid the calling of the multiplex PCR reads with MiXCR, one entry per CDR3 protein. The sample gives hundreds of thousands of distinct CDR3 sequences, 35% to 40% of which show up once; 8% to 9% is in the top ten. The specimen sequenced was blood. These receptors were collected from a man between 18 and 29 years old with Graves' hyperthyroidism.

This clonotype appeared many times. The chain combines TRBV5-1 with TRBJ1-6, with unresolved D. With 4 bases removed from V and 10 bases from J, the gap between germline ends came to 15 bases. CDR3 size: 14 residues. The germline CDR1 and CDR2 sequences are SGHRS and YFSETQ. CDR3 nucleotides: TGCGCCAGCAGCGAGATGGAGGGAGACTCACCCCTCCACTTT. Its protein is CASSEMEGDSPLHF.

V usage is TRBV5-5 and J usage is TRBJ1-2; 8 nucleotides match TRBD1. Germline trimming cut 4 bases from V and 8 bases from J; bases unmatched to any gene: 13. From germline, CDR1 is SGHKS and CDR2 YYEKEE (reference sequence). There are 15 residues in the CDR3. CDR3 DNA sequence: TGTGCCAGCAGCCCCCTCCAAACCGACAGGGGAGGCTACACCTTC. Its translation is CASSPLQTDRGGYTF. Full variable domain (missing parts from reference TRBV5-5 and TRBJ1-2): DAGVTQSPTHLIKTRGQQVTLRCSPISGHKSVSWYQQVLGQGPQFIFQYYEKEERGRGNFPDRFSARQFPNYSSELNVNALLLGDSALYLCASSPLQTDRGGYTFGSGTRLTVV.

This clonotype was found many times. The chain joins TRBV15 to TRBJ2-5; TRBD2 aligns across 12 bases. Germline CDR1 LNHNV, CDR2 YYDKDF (reference sequence). The ends lost 3 bases at V and 5 bases at J; junction bases unmatched: 4. This CDR3 spans 15 amino acids. The DNA for the CDR3 is TGTGCCACCAGCAGGTCTAGCGGGGGGGACGAGACCCAGTACTTC. This sequence encodes CATSRSSGGDETQYF.

A remark on this clonotype: A read error may produce the germline difference seen at one junction end. This chain connects TRBV10-3 to TRBJ2-7; TRBD1 matches 9 bases. Looked up from germline, CDR1 is ENHRY and CDR2 is SYGVKD. The CDR3 sequence is 16 residues long. The CDR3 DNA reads TGTGCCAGCAGTTACTCGACCGGGACAGGGACCTACGAGCAGTACTTC. This encodes CASSYSTGTGTYEQYF.

The rearrangement joins TRBV20-1 to TRBJ2-6; unclear D gene. Trimming left V 2 bases short and J 0 bases short, with 8 bases between. The CDR3 is made up of 15 amino acids. Germline values: CDR1 DFQATT, CDR2 SNEGSKA (reference sequence). CDR3 nucleotide sequence: TGCAGTGCTAGATTACTGGGCTCTGGGGCCAACGTCCTGACTTTC. This gives the protein CSARLLGSGANVLTF.

This rearrangement joins TRBV7-8 to TRBJ1-1; a weak D match, TRBD1 (6 bases). There are 17 residues in the CDR3. Germline V lookup: CDR1 SGHVS, CDR2 FQNEAQ. The V end was cut by 1 base, the J end by 3 bases, with 18 bases between. CDR3 sequence reads: CASSLGWGHREDTEAFF. As DNA, the CDR3 is TGTGCCAGCAGCTTAGGTTGGGGACACAGGGAGGACACTGAAGCTTTCTTT.

With respect to this clonotype: Compared with germline, one end of the junction differs, possibly owing to a read error. V gene TRBV11-2 combines with J gene TRBJ2-2; 11 nucleotides align to TRBD1. Germline CDR1 is SGHAT and CDR2 is FQNNGV. The CDR3 runs to 16 residues. In DNA, the CDR3 is TGTGCCAGCAGCACCTGGACAGGGGGCAACACTGGGGAGCTGTTTTTT. This codes for CASSTWTGGNTGELFF. Complete variable domain (other parts from reference TRBV11-2 and TRBJ2-2): EAGVAQSPRYKIIEKRQSVAFWCNPISGHATLYWYQQILGQGPKLLIQFQNNGVVDDSQLPKDRFSAERLKGVDSTLKIQPAKLEDSAVYLCASSTWTGGNTGELFFGEGSRLTVL.

The chain uses TRBV12-3 or TRBV12-4 and TRBJ1-5; a possible D gene is TRBD1 (6 bases). The CDR3 contains 15 residues. V shed 6 bases and J shed 4 bases, with 16 bases lying between them. This CDR3 reads CASSAGEMENQPQHF. The DNA of the CDR3 is TGTGCCAGCAGCGCAGGGGAGATGGAAAATCAGCCCCAGCATTTT.